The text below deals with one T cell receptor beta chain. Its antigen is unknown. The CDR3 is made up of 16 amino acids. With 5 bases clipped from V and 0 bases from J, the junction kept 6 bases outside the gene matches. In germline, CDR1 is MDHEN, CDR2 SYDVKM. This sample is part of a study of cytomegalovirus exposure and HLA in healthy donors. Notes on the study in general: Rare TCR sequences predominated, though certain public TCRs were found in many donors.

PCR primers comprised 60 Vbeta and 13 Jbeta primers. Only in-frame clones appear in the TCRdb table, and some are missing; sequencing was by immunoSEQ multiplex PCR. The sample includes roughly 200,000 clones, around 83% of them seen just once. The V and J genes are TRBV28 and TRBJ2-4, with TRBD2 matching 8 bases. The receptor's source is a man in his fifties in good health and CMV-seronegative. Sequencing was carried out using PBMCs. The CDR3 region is CASSATSALAKNIQYF. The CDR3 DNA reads TGTGCCAGCAGTGCGACTAGCGCGCTAGCCAAAAACATTCAGTACTTC.